A selection of T cell receptor beta chains follows, all from one sample in a study of T cell responses to AZD1222 COVID-19 vaccine. TCRdb's table, derived via immunoSEQ multiplex PCR, lists solely in-frame clones and lacks some. The profile shows approximately 210,000 clones, around 94% of them singletons. The input for sequencing was peripheral blood, taken 28 days after the second dose of the MenACWY control vaccine. The origin of the receptors is an adult who received the MenACWY meningococcal vaccine as a control. Both conserved end residues are part of each CDR3. The order of the fields is J gene, D gene, V gene, CDR3 protein, CDR3 DNA. A D gene is named only where the DNA matches it firmly.

J: TRBJ1-2; D: NA; V: TRBV25-1; CDR3: CASSAPSTGYGYTF; DNA: TGTGCCAGCAGTGCACCGTCGACAGGCTATGGCTACACCTTC
J: TRBJ2-1; D: TRBD1; V: TRBV7-2; CDR3: CASSLGQVEQFF; DNA: TGTGCCAGCAGCCTGGGACAGGTCGAGCAGTTCTTC
J: TRBJ1-2; D: NA; V: TRBV28; CDR3: CASIGQRYGYTF; DNA: TGTGCCAGCATCGGACAGCGCTATGGCTACACCTTC
J: TRBJ1-3; D: NA; V: TRBV5-6; CDR3: CASTIQGSGNTIYF; DNA: TGTGCCAGCACAATACAGGGCTCTGGAAACACCATATATTTT
J: TRBJ2-7; D: NA; V: TRBV19; CDR3: CASSMAQGSYEQYF; DNA: TGTGCCAGTAGTATGGCCCAGGGGAGCTACGAGCAGTACTTC
J: TRBJ2-1; D: TRBD2; V: TRBV9; CDR3: CASSVAVLTGSGGVDNEQFF; DNA: TGTGCCAGCAGCGTAGCCGTCTTGACGGGTAGCGGGGGGGTCGACAATGAGCAGTTCTTC
J: TRBJ1-2; D: NA; V: TRBV27; CDR3: CASSLRVNYGYTF; DNA: TGTGCCAGCAGTTTACGGGTAAACTATGGCTACACCTTC
J: TRBJ1-2; D: TRBD1; V: TRBV28; CDR3: CASGSTGEHGYTF; DNA: TGTGCCAGCGGCTCAACAGGGGAACATGGCTACACCTTC
J: TRBJ1-6; D: NA; V: TRBV6-5; CDR3: CASSYGGAGSPLHF; DNA: TGTGCCAGCAGTTATGGGGGGGCGGGATCACCCCTCCACTTT
J: TRBJ1-2; D: TRBD1; V: TRBV11-2; CDR3: CASSPDRSNYGYTF; DNA: TGTGCCAGCAGCCCGGACAGGTCTAACTATGGCTACACCTTC
J: TRBJ1-3; D: TRBD1; V: TRBV28; CDR3: CASSRGQDPGNTIYF; DNA: TGTGCCAGCAGCCGGGGACAGGACCCTGGAAACACCATATATTTT
J: TRBJ1-2; D: TRBD1; V: TRBV30; CDR3: CASQGAGYGYTF; DNA: TGTGCCTCCCAGGGGGCTGGGTATGGCTACACCTTC
J: TRBJ1-5; D: NA; V: TRBV2; CDR3: CASSEGGRRAHQPQHF; DNA: TGTGCCAGCAGTGAAGGGGGTAGGAGAGCGCATCAGCCCCAGCATTTT
J: TRBJ2-7; D: NA; V: TRBV3-1/TRBV3-2; CDR3: CASSLGAASYEQYF; DNA: TGTGCCAGCAGCCTGGGGGCAGCCTCCTACGAGCAGTACTTC